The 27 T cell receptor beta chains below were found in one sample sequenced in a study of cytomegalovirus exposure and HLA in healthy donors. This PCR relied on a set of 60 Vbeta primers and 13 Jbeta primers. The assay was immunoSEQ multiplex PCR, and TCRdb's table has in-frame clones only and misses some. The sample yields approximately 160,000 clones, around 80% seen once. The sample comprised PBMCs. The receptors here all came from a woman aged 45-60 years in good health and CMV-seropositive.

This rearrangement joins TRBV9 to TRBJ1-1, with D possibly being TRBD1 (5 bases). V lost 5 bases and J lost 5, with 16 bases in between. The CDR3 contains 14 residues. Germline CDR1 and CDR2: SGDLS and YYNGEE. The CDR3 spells CASRPRTGGTEAFF. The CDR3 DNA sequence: TGTGCCAGCAGGCCCCGGACGGGGGGGACTGAAGCTTTCTTT.

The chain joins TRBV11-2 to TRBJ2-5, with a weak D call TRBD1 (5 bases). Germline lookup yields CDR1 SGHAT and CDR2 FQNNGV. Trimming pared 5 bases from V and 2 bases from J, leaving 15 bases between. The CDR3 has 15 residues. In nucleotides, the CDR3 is TGTGCCAGCAGCCAGGGCGTAGTCGGGCAAGAGACCCAGTACTTC. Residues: CASSQGVVGQETQYF.

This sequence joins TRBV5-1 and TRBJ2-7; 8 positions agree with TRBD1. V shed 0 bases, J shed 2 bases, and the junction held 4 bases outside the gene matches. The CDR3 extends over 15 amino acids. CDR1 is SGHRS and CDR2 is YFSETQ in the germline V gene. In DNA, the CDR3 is TGCGCCAGCAGCTTGGTCAGGGGGCTCCCCTACGAGCAGTACTTC. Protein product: CASSLVRGLPYEQYF.

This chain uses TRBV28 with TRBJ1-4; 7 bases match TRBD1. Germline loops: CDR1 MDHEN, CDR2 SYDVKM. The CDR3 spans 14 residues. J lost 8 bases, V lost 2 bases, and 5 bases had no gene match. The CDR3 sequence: CASSLRTGREKLFF. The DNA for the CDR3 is TGTGCCAGCAGTTTACGGACAGGTAGAGAAAAACTGTTTTTT.

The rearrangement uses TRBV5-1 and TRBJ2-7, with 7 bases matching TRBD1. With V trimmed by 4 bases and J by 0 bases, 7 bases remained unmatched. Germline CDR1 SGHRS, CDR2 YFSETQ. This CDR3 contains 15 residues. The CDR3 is CASSRDSHYSYEQYF. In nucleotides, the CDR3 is TGCGCCAGCAGCCGGGACAGCCACTACTCCTACGAGCAGTACTTC.

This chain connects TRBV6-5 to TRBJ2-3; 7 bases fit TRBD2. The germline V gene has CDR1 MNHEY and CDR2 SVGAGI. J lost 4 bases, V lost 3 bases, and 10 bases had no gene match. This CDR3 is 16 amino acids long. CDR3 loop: CASSYTPGGRADTQYF. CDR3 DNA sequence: TGTGCCAGCAGTTATACCCCGGGAGGTCGGGCAGATACGCAGTATTTT.

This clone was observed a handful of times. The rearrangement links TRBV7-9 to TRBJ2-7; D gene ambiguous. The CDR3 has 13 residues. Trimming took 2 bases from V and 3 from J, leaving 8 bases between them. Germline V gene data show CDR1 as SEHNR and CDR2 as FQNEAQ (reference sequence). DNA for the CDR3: TGTGCCAGCAGCTTACGTCAGTTCTACGAGCAGTACTTC. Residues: CASSLRQFYEQYF. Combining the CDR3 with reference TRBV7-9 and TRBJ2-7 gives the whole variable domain DTGVSQNPRHKITKRGQNVTFRCDPISEHNRLYWYRQTLGQGPEFLTYFQNEAQLEKSRLLSDRFSAERPKGSFSTLEIQRTEQGDSAMYLCASSLRQFYEQYFGPGTRLTVT.

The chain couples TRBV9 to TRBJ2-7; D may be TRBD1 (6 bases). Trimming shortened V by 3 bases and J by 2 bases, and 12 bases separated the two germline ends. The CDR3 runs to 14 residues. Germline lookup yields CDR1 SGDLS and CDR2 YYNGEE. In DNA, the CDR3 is TGTGCCAGCAGCGACCGGGACACTCCCTACGAGCAGTACTTC. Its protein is CASSDRDTPYEQYF. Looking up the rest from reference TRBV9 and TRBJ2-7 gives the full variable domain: DSGVTQTPKHLITATGQRVTLRCSPRSGDLSVYWYQQSLDQGLQFLIQYYNGEERAKGNILERFSAQQFPDLHSELNLSSLELGDSALYFCASSDRDTPYEQYFGPGTRLTVT.

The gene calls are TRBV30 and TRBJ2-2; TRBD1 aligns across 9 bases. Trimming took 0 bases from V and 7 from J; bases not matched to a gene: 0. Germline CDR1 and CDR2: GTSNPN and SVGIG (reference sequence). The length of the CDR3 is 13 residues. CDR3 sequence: CAWSVDRGGELFF. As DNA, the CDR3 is TGTGCCTGGAGTGTGGACAGGGGCGGGGAGCTGTTTTTT.

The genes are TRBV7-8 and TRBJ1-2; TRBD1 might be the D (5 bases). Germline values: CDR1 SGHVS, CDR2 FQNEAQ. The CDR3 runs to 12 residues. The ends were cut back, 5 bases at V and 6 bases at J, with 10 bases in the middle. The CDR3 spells CASSQRGDGYTF. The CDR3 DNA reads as TGTGCCAGCAGCCAGCGGGGGGATGGCTACACCTTC.

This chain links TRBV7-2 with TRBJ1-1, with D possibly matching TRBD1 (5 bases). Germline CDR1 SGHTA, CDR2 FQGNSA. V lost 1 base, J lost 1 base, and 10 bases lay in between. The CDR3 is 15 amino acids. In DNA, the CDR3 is TGTGCCAGCAGCTTAGAGCAGGGAGGGAACACTGAAGCTTTCTTT. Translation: CASSLEQGGNTEAFF.

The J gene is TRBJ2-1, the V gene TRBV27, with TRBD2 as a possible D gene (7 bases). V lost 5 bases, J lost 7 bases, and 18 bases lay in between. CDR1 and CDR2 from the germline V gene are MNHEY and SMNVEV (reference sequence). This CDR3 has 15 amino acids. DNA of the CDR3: TGTGCCAGCAGTCGACGGGGGGCTCGATTGAATGAGCAGTTCTTC. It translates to CASSRRGARLNEQFF.

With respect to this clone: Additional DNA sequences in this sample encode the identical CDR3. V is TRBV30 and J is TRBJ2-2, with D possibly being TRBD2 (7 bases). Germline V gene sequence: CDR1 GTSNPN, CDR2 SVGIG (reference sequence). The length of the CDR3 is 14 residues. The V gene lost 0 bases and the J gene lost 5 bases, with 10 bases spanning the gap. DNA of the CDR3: TGTGCCTGGAGTGTAGGGGGGGCGACCGGGGAGCTGTTTTTT. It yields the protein CAWSVGGATGELFF.

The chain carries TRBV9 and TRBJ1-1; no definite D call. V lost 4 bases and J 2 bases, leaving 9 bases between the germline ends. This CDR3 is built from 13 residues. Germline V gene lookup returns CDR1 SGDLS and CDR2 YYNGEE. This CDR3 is CASSSFPNTEAFF. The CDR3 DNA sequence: TGTGCCAGCAGCTCCTTCCCTAACACTGAAGCTTTCTTT. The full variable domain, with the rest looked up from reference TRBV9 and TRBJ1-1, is DSGVTQTPKHLITATGQRVTLRCSPRSGDLSVYWYQQSLDQGLQFLIQYYNGEERAKGNILERFSAQQFPDLHSELNLSSLELGDSALYFCASSSFPNTEAFFGQGTRLTVV.

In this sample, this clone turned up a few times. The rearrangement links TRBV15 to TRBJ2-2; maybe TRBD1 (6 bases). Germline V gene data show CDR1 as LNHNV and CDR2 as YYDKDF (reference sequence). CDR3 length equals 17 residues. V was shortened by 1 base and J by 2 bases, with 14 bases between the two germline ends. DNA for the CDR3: TGTGCCACCAGCAGAGCTTACGGGACACCTAACACCGGGGAGCTGTTTTTT. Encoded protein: CATSRAYGTPNTGELFF.

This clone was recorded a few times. The chain's CDR3 is CASSVRRGTDTQYF. The CDR3 bases are TGTGCCAGCAGTGTTCGCCGAGGCACAGATACGCAGTATTTT. The J gene is TRBJ2-3, the V gene TRBV2; D ambiguous. V lost 4 bases to trimming and J lost 1 base, with 9 bases between them. In germline, CDR1 is SNHLY, CDR2 FYNNEI. This CDR3 has 14 residues.

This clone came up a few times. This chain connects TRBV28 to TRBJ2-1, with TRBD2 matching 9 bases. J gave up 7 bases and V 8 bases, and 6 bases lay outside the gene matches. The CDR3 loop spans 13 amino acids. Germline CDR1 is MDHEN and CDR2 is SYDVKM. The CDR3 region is CASSSGISNEQFF. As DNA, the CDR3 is TGTGCCAGCTCTAGCGGGATTAGTAATGAGCAGTTCTTC.

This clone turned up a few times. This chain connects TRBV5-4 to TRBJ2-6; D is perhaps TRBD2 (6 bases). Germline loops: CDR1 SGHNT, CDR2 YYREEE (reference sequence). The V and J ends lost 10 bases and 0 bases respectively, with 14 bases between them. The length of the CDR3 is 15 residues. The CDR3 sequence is CAGGGRSSGANVLTF. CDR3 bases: TGTGCCGGCGGAGGGCGATCCTCTGGGGCCAACGTCCTGACTTTC. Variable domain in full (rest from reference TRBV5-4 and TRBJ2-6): ETGVTQSPTHLIKTRGQQVTLRCSSQSGHNTVSWYQQALGQGPQFIFQYYREEENGRGNFPPRFSGLQFPNYSSELNVNALELDDSALYLCAGGGRSSGANVLTFGAGSRLTVL.

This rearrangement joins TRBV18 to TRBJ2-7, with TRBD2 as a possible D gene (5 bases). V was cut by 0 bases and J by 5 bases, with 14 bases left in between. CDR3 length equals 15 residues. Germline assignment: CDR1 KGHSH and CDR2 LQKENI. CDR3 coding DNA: TGTGCCAGCTCACCACCAACAACCCCGGGAAACGAGCAGTACTTC. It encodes CASSPPTTPGNEQYF.

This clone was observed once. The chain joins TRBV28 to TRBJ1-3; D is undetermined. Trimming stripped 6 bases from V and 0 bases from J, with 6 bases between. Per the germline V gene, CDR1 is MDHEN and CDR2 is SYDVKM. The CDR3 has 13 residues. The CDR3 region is CASRAVSGNTIYF. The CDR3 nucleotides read TGTGCCAGCAGGGCAGTCTCTGGAAACACCATATATTTT.

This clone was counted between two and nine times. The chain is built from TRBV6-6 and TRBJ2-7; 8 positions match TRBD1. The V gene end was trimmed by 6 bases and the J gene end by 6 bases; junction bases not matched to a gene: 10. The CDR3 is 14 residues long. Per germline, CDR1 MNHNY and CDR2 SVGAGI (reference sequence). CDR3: CASRRTGFEGEQYF. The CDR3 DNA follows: TGTGCCAGCAGGAGGACAGGGTTCGAAGGCGAGCAGTACTTC.

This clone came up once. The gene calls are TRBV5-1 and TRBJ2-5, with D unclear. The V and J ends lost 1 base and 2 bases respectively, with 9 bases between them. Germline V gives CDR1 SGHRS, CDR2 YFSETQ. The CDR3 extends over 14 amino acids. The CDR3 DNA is TGCGCCAGCAGCTTGAGTCAGGCTCAAGAGACCCAGTACTTC. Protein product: CASSLSQAQETQYF. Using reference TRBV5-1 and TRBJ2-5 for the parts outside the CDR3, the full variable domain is KAGVTQTPRYLIKTRGQQVTLSCSPISGHRSVSWYQQTPGQGLQFLFEYFSETQRNKGNFPGRFSGRQFSNSRSEMNVSTLELGDSALYLCASSLSQAQETQYFGPGTRLLVL.

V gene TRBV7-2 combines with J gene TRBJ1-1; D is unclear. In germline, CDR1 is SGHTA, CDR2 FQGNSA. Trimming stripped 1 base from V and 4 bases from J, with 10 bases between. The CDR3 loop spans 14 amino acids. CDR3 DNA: TGTGCCAGCAGCTTAGTATCCAAAGCCACTGAAGCTTTCTTT. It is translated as CASSLVSKATEAFF.

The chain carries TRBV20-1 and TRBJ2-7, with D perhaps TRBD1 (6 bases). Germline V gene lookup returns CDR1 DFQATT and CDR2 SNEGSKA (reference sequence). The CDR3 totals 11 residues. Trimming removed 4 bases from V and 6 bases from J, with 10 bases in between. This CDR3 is CSAKGEGEQYF. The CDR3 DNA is TGCAGTGCTAAGGGGGAAGGCGAGCAGTACTTC.

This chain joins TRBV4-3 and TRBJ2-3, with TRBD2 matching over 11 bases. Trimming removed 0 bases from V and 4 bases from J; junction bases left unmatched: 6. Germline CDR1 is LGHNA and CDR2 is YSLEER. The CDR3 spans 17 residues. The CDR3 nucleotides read TGCGCCAGCAGCCAAGATCAGACTAGCGGGATCTCAGATACGCAGTATTTT. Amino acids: CASSQDQTSGISDTQYF.

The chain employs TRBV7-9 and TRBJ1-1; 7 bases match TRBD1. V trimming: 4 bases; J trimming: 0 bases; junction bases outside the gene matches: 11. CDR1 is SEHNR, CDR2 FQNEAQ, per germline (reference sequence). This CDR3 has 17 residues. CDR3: CASSSRDRALMNTEAFF. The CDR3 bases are TGTGCCAGCAGCTCCCGGGACAGAGCACTTATGAACACTGAAGCTTTCTTT.

CDR3 in DNA: TGTGCCAGCAGTCTAGGGGGCAGGCTTTACGAGCAGTACTTC. Translated: CASSLGGRLYEQYF. The chain joins TRBV27 to TRBJ2-7; 7 bases agree with TRBD1. Germline V gene data show CDR1 as MNHEY and CDR2 as SMNVEV (reference sequence). The CDR3 is 14 amino acids. With 5 bases clipped from V and 4 bases from J, the junction kept 8 bases outside the gene matches.